The following is a T cell receptor (beta chain) sequence with its context. This CDR3 has 15 residues. V shed 0 bases and J shed 6 bases, with 15 bases lying between them. Germline assignment: CDR1 SGHRS and CDR2 YFSETQ. The PCR used 60 Vbeta and 13 Jbeta primers. Clones were sequenced by immunoSEQ multiplex PCR, and TCRdb holds only the in-frame ones, with some missing. The sample consists of 130,000 to 150,000 clones, roughly 72% of them appearing once. This specimen belongs to a study of cytomegalovirus exposure and HLA in healthy donors. This receptor was taken from a man aged 35-49 years in good health and CMV-seronegative. Specimen: PBMCs. The rearrangement uses TRBV5-1 and TRBJ1-1; a weak D match, TRBD1 (6 bases). The CDR3 sequence: CASSLAAGANPEAFF. The CDR3, as DNA: TGCGCCAGCAGCTTGGCCGCAGGGGCCAACCCTGAAGCTTTCTTT.